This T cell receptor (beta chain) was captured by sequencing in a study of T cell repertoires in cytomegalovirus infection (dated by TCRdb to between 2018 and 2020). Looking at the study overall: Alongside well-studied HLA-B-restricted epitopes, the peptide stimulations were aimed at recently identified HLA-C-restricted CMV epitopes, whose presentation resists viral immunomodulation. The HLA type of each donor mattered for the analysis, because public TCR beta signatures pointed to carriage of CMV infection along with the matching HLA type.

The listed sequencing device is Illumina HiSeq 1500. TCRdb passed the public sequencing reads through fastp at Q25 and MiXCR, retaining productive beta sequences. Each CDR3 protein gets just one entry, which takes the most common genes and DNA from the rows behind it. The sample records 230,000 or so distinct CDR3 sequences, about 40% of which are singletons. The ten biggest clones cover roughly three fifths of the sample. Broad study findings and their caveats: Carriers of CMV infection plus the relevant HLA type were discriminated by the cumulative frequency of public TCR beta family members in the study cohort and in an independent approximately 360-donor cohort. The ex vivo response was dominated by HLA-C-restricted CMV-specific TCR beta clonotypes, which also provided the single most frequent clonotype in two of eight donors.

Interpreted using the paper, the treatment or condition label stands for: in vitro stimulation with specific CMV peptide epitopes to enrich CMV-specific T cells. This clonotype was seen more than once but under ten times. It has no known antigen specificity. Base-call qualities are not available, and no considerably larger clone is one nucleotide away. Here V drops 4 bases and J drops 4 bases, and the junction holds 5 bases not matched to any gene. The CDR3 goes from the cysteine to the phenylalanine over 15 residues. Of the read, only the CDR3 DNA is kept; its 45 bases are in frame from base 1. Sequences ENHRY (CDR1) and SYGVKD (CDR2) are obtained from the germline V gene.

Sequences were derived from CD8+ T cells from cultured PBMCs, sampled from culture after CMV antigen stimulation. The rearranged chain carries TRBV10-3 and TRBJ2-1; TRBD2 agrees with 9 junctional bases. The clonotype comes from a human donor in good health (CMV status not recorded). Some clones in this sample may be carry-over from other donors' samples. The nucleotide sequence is TGTGCCATCAGTGCTTCTAGCGGGGATTACAATGAGCAGTTCTTC. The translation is CAISASSGDYNEQFF.